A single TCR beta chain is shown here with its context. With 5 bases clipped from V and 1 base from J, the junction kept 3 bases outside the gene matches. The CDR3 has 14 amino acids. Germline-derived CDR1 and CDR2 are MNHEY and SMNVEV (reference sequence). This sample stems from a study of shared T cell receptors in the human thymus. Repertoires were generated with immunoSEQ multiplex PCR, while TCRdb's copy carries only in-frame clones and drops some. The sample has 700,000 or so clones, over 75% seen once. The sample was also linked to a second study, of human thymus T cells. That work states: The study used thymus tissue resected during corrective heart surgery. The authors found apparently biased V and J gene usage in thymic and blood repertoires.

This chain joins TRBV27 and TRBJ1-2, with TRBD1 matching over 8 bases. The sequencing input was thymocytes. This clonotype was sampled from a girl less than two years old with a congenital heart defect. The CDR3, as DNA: TGTGCCAGCAGTGGCAGGGGGCGTAACTATGGCTACACCTTC. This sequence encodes CASSGRGRNYGYTF.